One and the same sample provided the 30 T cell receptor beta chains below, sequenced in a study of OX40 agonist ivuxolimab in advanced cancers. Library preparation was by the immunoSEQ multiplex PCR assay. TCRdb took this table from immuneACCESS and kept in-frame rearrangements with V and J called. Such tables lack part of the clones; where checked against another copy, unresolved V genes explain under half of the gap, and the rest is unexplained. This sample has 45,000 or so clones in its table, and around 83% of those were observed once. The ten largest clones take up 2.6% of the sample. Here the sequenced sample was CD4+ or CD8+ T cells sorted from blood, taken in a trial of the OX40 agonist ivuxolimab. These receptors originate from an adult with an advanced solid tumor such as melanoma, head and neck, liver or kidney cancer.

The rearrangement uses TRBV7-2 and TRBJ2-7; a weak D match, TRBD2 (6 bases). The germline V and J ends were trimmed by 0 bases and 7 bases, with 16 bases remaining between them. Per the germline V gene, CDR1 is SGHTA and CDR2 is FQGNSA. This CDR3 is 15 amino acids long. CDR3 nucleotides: TGTGCCAGCAGCTTAGCTCGGACGGGACTCTCTGAGCAGTACTTC. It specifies CASSLARTGLSEQYF.

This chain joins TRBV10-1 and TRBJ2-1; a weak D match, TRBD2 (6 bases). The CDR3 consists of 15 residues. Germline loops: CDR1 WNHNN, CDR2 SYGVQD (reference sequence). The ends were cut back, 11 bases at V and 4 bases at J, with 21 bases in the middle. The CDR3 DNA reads TGCGCCGGGGGGTTTCGGGACGGGTGGTACAATGAGCAGTTCTTC. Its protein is CAGGFRDGWYNEQFF.

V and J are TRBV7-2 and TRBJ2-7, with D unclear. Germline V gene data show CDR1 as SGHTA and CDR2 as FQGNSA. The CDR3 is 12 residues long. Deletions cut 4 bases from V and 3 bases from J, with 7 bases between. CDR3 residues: CASSSIGYEQYF. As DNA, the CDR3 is TGTGCCAGCAGCTCCATCGGCTACGAGCAGTACTTC.

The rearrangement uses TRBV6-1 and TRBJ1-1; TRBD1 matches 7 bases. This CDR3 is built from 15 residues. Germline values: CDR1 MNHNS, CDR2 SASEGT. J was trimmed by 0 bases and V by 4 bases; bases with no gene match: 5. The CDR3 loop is CASSGGQRMNTEAFF. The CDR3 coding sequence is TGTGCCAGCAGTGGGGGACAGAGAATGAACACTGAAGCTTTCTTT.

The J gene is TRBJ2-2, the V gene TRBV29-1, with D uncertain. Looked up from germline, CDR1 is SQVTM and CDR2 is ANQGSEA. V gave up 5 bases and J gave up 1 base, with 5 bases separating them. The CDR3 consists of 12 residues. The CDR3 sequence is CSVLENTGELFF. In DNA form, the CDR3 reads TGCAGCGTTCTCGAGAACACCGGGGAGCTGTTTTTT.

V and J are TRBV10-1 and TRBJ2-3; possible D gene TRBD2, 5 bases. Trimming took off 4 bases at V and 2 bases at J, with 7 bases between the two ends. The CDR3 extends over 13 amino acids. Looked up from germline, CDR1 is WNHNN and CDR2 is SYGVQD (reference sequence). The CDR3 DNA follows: TGCGCCAGCAGTGGGGAGTTCACAGATACGCAGTATTTT. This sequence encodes CASSGEFTDTQYF.

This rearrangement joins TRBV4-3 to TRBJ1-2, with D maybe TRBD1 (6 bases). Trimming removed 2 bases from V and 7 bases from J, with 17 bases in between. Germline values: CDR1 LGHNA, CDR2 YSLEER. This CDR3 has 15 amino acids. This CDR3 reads CASSQTPRGAVGYTF. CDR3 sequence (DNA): TGCGCCAGCAGCCAAACCCCGCGGGGGGCGGTTGGCTACACCTTC.

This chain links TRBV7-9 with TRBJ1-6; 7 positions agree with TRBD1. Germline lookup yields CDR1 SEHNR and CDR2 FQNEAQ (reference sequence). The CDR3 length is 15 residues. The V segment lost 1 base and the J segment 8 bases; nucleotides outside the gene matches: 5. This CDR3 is CASSLVDRADSPLHF. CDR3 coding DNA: TGTGCCAGCAGCTTAGTCGACAGGGCGGATTCACCCCTCCACTTT.

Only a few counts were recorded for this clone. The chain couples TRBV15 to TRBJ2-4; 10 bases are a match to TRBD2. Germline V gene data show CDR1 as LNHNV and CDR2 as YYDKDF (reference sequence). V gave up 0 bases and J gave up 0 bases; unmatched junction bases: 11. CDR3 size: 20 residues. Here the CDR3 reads CATSREASGRLLGAKNIQYF. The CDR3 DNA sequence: TGTGCCACCAGCAGAGAGGCTAGCGGGAGACTCCTGGGAGCCAAAAACATTCAGTACTTC.

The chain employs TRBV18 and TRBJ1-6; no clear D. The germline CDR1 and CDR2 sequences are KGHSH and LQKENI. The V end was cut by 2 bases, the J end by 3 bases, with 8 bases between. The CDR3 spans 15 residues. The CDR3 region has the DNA TGTGCCAGCTCACCAATCAAGGGCTATAATTCACCCCTCCACTTT. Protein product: CASSPIKGYNSPLHF.

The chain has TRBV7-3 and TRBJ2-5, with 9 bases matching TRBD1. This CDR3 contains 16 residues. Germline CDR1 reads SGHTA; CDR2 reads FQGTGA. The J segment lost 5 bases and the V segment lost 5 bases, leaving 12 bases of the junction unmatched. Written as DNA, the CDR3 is TGTGCCAGCAGCGGGCGGCGGACAGGGGTTGCGGAGACCCAGTACTTC. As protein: CASSGRRTGVAETQYF.

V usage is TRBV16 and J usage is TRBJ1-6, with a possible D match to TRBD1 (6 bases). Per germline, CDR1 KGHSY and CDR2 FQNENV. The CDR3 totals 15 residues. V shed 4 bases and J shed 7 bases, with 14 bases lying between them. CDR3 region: CASSPQAGANSPLHF. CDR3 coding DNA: TGTGCCAGCAGCCCCCAGGCAGGGGCGAATTCACCCCTCCACTTT.

Here the CDR3 DNA reads TGTGCCAGCAGCGTAGAGGGAGGACAGGGGTACGAGCAGTACTTC. It codes for CASSVEGGQGYEQYF. This chain joins TRBV9 and TRBJ2-7, with 9 bases aligning to TRBD1. Germline V gene lookup returns CDR1 SGDLS and CDR2 YYNGEE. The CDR3 is 15 amino acids. V was pared by 0 bases and J by 4 bases, with 5 bases of the junction left unmatched.

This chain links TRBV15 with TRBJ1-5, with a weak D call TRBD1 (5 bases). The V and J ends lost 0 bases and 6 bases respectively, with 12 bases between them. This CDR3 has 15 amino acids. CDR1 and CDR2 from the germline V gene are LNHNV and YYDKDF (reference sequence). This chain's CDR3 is CATSRDAGGSQPQHF. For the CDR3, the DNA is TGTGCCACCAGCAGAGATGCTGGGGGGAGTCAGCCCCAGCATTTT.

CDR3 bases: TGTGCCAGCAGCCCCGGGCCTAACTATGGCTACACCTTC. Protein sequence: CASSPGPNYGYTF. V usage is TRBV7-2 and J usage is TRBJ1-2; no reliable D call. Germline V gives CDR1 SGHTA, CDR2 FQGNSA. This CDR3 has 13 amino acids. Trimming stripped 5 bases from V and 0 bases from J, with 7 bases between.

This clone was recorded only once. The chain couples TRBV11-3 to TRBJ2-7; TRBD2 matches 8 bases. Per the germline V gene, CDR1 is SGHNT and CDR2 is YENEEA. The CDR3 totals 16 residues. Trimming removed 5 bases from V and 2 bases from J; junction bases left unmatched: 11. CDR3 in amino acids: CASSQLSGSGPYEQYF. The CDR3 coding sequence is TGTGCCAGCAGCCAACTCAGCGGGAGTGGACCCTACGAGCAGTACTTC.

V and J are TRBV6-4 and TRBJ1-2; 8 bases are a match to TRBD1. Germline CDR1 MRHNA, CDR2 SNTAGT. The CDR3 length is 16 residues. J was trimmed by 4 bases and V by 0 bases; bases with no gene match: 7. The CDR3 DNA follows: TGTGCCAGCAGTGACTCTTTCCGACAGGGGAGCTATGGCTACACCTTC. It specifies CASSDSFRQGSYGYTF.

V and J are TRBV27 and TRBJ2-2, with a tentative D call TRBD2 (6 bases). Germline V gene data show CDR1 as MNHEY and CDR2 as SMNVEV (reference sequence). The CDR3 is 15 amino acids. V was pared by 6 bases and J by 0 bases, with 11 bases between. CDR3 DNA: TGTGCCAGCAGGTGGGACTCCACGAACACCGGGGAGCTGTTTTTT. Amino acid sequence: CASRWDSTNTGELFF.

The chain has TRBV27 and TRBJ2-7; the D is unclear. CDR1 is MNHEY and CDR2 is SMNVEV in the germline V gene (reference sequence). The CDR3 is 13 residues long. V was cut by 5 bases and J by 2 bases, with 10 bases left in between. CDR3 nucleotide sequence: TGTGCCAGCAGTAGTTCCACTACCTACGAGCAGTACTTC. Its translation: CASSSSTTYEQYF.

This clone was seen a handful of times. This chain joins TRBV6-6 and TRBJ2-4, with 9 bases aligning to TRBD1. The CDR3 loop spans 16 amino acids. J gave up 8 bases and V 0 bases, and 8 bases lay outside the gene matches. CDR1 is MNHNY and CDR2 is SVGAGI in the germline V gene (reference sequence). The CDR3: CASSYSGQGDADIQYF. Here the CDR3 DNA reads TGTGCCAGCAGTTACTCGGGACAGGGAGATGCGGACATTCAGTACTTC.

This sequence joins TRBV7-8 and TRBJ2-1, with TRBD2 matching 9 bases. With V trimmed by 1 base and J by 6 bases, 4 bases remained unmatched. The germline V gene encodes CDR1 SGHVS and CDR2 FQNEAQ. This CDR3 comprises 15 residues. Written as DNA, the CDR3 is TGTGCCAGCAGCTTAGGGCGGGGGGGCCGCAATGAGCAGTTCTTC. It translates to CASSLGRGGRNEQFF.

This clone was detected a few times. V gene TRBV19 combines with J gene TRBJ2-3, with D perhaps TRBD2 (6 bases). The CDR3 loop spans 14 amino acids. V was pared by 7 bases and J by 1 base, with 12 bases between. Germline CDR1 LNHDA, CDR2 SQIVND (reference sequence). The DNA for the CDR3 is TGTGCCAGTAAGGAGGGAGGCGGCACAGATACGCAGTATTTT. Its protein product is CASKEGGGTDTQYF.

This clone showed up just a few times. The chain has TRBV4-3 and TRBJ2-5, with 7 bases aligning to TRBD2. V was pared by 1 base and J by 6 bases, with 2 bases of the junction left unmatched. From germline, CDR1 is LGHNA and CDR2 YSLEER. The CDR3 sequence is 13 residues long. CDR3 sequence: CASSQGGGKTQYF. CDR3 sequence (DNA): TGCGCCAGCAGCCAAGGCGGGGGAAAGACCCAGTACTTC.

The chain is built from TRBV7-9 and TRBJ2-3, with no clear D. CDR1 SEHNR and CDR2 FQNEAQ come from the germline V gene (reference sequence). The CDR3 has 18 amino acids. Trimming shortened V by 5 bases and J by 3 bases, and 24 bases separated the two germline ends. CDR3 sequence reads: CASSPGLRPHQRTDTQYF. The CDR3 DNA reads TGTGCCAGCAGCCCCGGCCTTAGGCCACACCAGAGAACAGATACGCAGTATTTT.

This CDR3 is CASSPNSGLAGEYF. DNA of the CDR3: TGTGCCAGCTCACCAAATTCAGGACTAGCGGGAGAGTACTTC. V usage is TRBV18 and J usage is TRBJ2-5; 13 bases match TRBD2. Germline CDR1 KGHSH, CDR2 LQKENI. The CDR3 is 14 amino acids. The trim removed 2 bases at V and 12 bases at J, leaving 6 bases unmatched.

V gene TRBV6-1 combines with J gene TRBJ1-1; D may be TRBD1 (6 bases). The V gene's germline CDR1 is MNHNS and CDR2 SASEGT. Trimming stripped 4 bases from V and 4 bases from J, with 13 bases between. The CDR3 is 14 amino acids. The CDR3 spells CASSAPRGATEAFF. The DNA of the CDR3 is TGTGCCAGCAGTGCACCCCGGGGGGCCACTGAAGCTTTCTTT.

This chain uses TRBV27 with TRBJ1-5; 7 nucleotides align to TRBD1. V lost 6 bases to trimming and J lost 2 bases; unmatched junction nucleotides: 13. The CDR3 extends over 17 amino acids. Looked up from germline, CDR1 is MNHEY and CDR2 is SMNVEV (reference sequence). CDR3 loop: CASRSPPDRSGNQPQHF. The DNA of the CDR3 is TGTGCCAGCAGATCCCCCCCGGACAGGTCTGGCAATCAGCCCCAGCATTTT.

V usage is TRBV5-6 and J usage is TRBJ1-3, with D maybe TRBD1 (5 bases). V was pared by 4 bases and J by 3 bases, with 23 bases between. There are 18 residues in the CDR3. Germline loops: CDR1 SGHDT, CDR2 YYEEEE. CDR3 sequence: CASSPLPGVGPSGNTIYF. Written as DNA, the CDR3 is TGTGCCAGCAGCCCCCTGCCGGGGGTAGGTCCGAGTGGAAACACCATATATTTT. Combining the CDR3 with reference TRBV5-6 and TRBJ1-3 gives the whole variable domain DAGVTQSPTHLIKTRGQQVTLRCSPKSGHDTVSWYQQALGQGPQFIFQYYEEEERQRGNFPDRFSGHQFPNYSSELNVNALLLGDSALYLCASSPLPGVGPSGNTIYFGEGSWLTVV.

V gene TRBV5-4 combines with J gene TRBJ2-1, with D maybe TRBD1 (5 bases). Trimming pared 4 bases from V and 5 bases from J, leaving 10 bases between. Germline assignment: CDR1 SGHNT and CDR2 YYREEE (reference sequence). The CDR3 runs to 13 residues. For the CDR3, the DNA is TGTGCCAGCAGCCCGAAGGGGCACAATGAGCAGTTCTTC. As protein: CASSPKGHNEQFF.

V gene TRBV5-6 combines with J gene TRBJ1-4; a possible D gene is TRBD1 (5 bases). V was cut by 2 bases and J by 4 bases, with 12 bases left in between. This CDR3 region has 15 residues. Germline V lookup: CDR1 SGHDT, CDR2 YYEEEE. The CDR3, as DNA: TGTGCCAGCAGCTTATCGTGGGACGGTAATGAAAAACTGTTTTTT. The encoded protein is CASSLSWDGNEKLFF.